Presented here are 14 T cell receptor beta chains from one specimen sequenced in a study of cytomegalovirus exposure and HLA in healthy donors. PCR employed 60 Vbeta and 13 Jbeta primers. Measured with immunoSEQ multiplex PCR; TCRdb has only the in-frame clones, and not every one. The repertoire holds around 67,000 clones, with 60% to 80% as singletons. The sequencing sample was made of PBMCs. The receptors here all came from a woman in her twenties or thirties in good health and CMV-seropositive.

This clone showed up just once. The rearrangement uses TRBV28 and TRBJ1-2; tentative D call: TRBD1 (5 bases). Germline V gene sequence: CDR1 MDHEN, CDR2 SYDVKM. With 4 bases removed from V and 5 bases from J, the gap between germline ends came to 14 bases. This CDR3 is built from 14 residues. The CDR3, as DNA: TGTGCCAGCAGTTGGGGCAAACAAAATTATGGCTACACCTTC. This sequence encodes CASSWGKQNYGYTF.

The chain employs TRBV4-3 and TRBJ2-3; maybe TRBD2 (6 bases). The CDR3 totals 15 residues. Germline values: CDR1 LGHNA, CDR2 YSLEER. Trimming shortened V by 0 bases and J by 10 bases, and 17 bases separated the two germline ends. The CDR3 region is CASSQDQARGGAQYF. The CDR3 DNA is TGCGCCAGCAGCCAAGACCAGGCGAGGGGAGGTGCGCAGTATTTT.

The genes are TRBV28 and TRBJ2-1, with 9 bases lining up with TRBD2. The germline V gene encodes CDR1 MDHEN and CDR2 SYDVKM. This CDR3 has 18 residues. J was trimmed by 12 bases and V by 4 bases; bases with no gene match: 22. CDR3 protein: CASSSHGGSGSHLRVQFF. The CDR3 DNA is TGTGCCAGCAGTTCCCACGGGGGTAGCGGGAGCCACCTTCGGGTGCAGTTCTTC.

The DNA for the CDR3 is TGTGCCAGCAGCTCACAGGCCCGGGCTTTCTTT. Translation: CASSSQARAFF. This chain connects TRBV6-5 to TRBJ1-1; TRBD1 is a possible D gene (5 bases). This CDR3 has 11 amino acids. The germline V gene has CDR1 MNHEY and CDR2 SVGAGI. The V and J ends lost 6 bases and 11 bases respectively, with 13 bases between them.

Concerning this clone: One junction end disagrees with the germline gene, perhaps due to a read error. DNA for the CDR3: TGCAGTGGGGCCTTGCAGGGCATCCTTTTT. Amino acids: CSGALQGILF. The chain employs TRBV20-1 and TRBJ1-4, with a possible D match to TRBD1 (5 bases). CDR1 is DFQATT and CDR2 is SNEGSKA in the germline V gene (reference sequence). The length of the CDR3 is 10 residues.

The chain links TRBV15 to TRBJ1-5; D unresolved. The CDR3 has 15 amino acids. Looked up from germline, CDR1 is LNHNV and CDR2 is YYDKDF (reference sequence). Trimming took off 0 bases at V and 3 bases at J, with 9 bases between the two ends. Here the CDR3 reads CATSRDRQINQPQHF. CDR3 nucleotides: TGTGCCACCAGCAGAGATCGCCAGATCAATCAGCCCCAGCATTTT.

The CDR3 bases are TGTGCCAGCAGCGCCCTAGTACATGAGCAGTTCTTC. It codes for CASSALVHEQFF. The chain employs TRBV5-5 and TRBJ2-1; D call uncertain. The CDR3 is made up of 12 amino acids. Trimming stripped 4 bases from V and 8 bases from J, with 10 bases between. Germline V CDR1 and CDR2: SGHKS, YYEKEE (reference sequence).

The J gene is TRBJ2-3, the V gene TRBV6-1, with 10 bases fitting TRBD2. The V gene's germline CDR1 is MNHNS and CDR2 SASEGT. V shed 1 base and J 5 bases; nucleotides not matched to a gene: 6. The CDR3 contains 16 residues. The DNA for the CDR3 is TGTGCCAGCAGTGAAGTAGATAGCGGGGGGAGAGATACGCAGTATTTT. Amino acid sequence: CASSEVDSGGRDTQYF.

The rearrangement uses TRBV7-3 and TRBJ2-2; TRBD1 is a possible D gene (8 bases). The V and J ends lost 5 bases and 6 bases respectively, with 13 bases between them. CDR3 length: 14 amino acids. CDR1 and CDR2 (germline): SGHTA, FQGTGA. CDR3 bases: TGTGCCAGCAGCACACAGGGGGGGTCCGGGGAGCTGTTTTTT. Translated: CASSTQGGSGELFF.

The chain links TRBV28 to TRBJ1-4; 8 positions agree with TRBD1. The J segment lost 7 bases and the V segment lost 6 bases, leaving 10 bases of the junction unmatched. Germline V gene sequence: CDR1 MDHEN, CDR2 SYDVKM. There are 15 residues in the CDR3. CDR3 sequence: CASRPRQGLSEKLFF. The CDR3, as DNA: TGTGCCAGCAGGCCCCGACAGGGGCTCAGTGAAAAACTGTTTTTT.

V is TRBV30 and J is TRBJ2-3, with TRBD2 identical over 8 bases. The V gene end was trimmed by 3 bases and the J gene end by 4 bases; junction bases not matched to a gene: 9. CDR3 length: 15 residues. CDR1 GTSNPN and CDR2 SVGIG come from the germline V gene (reference sequence). The CDR3 sequence is CAWRELAEPADTQYF. The DNA of the CDR3 is TGTGCCTGGAGGGAACTAGCGGAGCCCGCAGATACGCAGTATTTT.

This clone was observed a handful of times. This chain uses TRBV18 with TRBJ2-1; TRBD2 might be the D (6 bases). CDR1 and CDR2 (germline): KGHSH, LQKENI. The V gene lost 2 bases and the J gene lost 6 bases, with 14 bases spanning the gap. The CDR3 covers 15 residues. The CDR3 bases are TGTGCCAGCTCACCAGCGGGACTGAGTACCAATGAGCAGTTCTTC. It yields the protein CASSPAGLSTNEQFF.

The rearrangement joins TRBV29-1 to TRBJ1-4; 7 nucleotides match TRBD1. The CDR3 extends over 16 amino acids. The V segment lost 5 bases and the J segment 5 bases; nucleotides outside the gene matches: 14. Per the germline V gene, CDR1 is SQVTM and CDR2 is ANQGSEA. CDR3 nucleotide sequence: TGCAGCGTTTCGGGAATCACCGGGACAGCAAATGAAAAACTGTTTTTT. This translates into CSVSGITGTANEKLFF.

The V call is TRBV10-1, the J call TRBJ2-7; 7 positions match TRBD2. Per the germline V gene, CDR1 is WNHNN and CDR2 is SYGVQD (reference sequence). The CDR3 runs 17 residues. CDR3: CAPWWASGYFLSYEQYF. The CDR3 DNA is TGCGCTCCATGGTGGGCTAGCGGTTATTTCCTCTCCTACGAGCAGTACTTC.